The 30 T cell receptor beta chains listed next were all sequenced from one sample in a study of blood T cell repertoires in COVID-19. Measured with immunoSEQ multiplex PCR; TCRdb has only the in-frame clones, and not every one. The sample consists of 290,000 or so clones, just over 90% of them appearing once. Sample: peripheral blood. The receptors here all came from a woman aged 30 to 39 with COVID-19, enrolled during active disease.

The chain combines TRBV28 with TRBJ2-1, with unresolved D. CDR1 is MDHEN, CDR2 SYDVKM, per germline. V shed 7 bases and J shed 5 bases, with 21 bases lying between them. The CDR3 loop spans 16 amino acids. CDR3 coding DNA: TGTGCCAGCACCGTCGGGTCTTTCTTTTATAACAATGAGCAGTTCTTC. Protein product: CASTVGSFFYNNEQFF.

The chain combines TRBV18 with TRBJ2-2, with D uncertain. Trimming removed 0 bases at V and 4 bases at J, with 6 bases between. Germline CDR1 is KGHSH and CDR2 is LQKENI. The CDR3 contains 14 residues. CDR3 DNA sequence: TGTGCCAGCTCACCACCGTCACTCACCGGGGAGCTGTTTTTT. It specifies CASSPPSLTGELFF.

In its sample, this clone was seen once. V usage is TRBV19 and J usage is TRBJ1-5; D may be TRBD1 (5 bases). Germline V gene sequence: CDR1 LNHDA, CDR2 SQIVND (reference sequence). Deletions cut 6 bases from V and 4 bases from J, with 13 bases between. The CDR3 is 14 residues long. The CDR3 sequence is CASRSGIGNQPQHF. For the CDR3, the DNA is TGTGCCAGTAGATCAGGGATAGGGAATCAGCCCCAGCATTTT.

The V call is TRBV5-1, the J call TRBJ1-4; 10 nucleotides align to TRBD1. CDR1 is SGHRS and CDR2 is YFSETQ in the germline V gene. This CDR3 is 16 amino acids long. The junction had 4 bases not matched to a gene; V was cut back by 0 bases and J by 5 bases. Here the CDR3 DNA reads TGCGCCAGCAGCTTGGGACAGGGGGCGAGAAATGAAAAACTGTTTTTT. As protein: CASSLGQGARNEKLFF.

The gene calls are TRBV5-5 and TRBJ2-7; tentatively, D is TRBD2 (5 bases). CDR3 length: 14 amino acids. Germline CDR1 SGHKS, CDR2 YYEKEE (reference sequence). Trimming cost V 0 bases and J 1 base, with 8 bases left between them. The CDR3 DNA reads as TGTGCCAGCAGCTTGGGGCCGGGATCCTACGAGCAGTACTTC. Translated, it gives CASSLGPGSYEQYF.

This chain connects TRBV19 to TRBJ1-5; D is possibly TRBD1 (6 bases). CDR3 length equals 13 residues. Trimming left V 4 bases short and J 4 bases short, with 8 bases between. The germline CDR1 and CDR2 sequences are LNHDA and SQIVND (reference sequence). Here the CDR3 DNA reads TGTGCCAGTAGTAGCCAGGGGAATCAGCCCCAGCATTTT. It specifies CASSSQGNQPQHF.

This chain connects TRBV7-9 to TRBJ2-7, with unresolved D. Germline assignment: CDR1 SEHNR and CDR2 FQNEAQ (reference sequence). V was trimmed by 5 bases and J by 3 bases, leaving 11 bases between them. CDR3 length equals 13 residues. This CDR3 is CASSPPSGYEQYF. The CDR3 DNA reads as TGTGCCAGCAGCCCCCCGTCCGGCTACGAGCAGTACTTC. Combining the CDR3 with reference TRBV7-9 and TRBJ2-7 gives the whole variable domain DTGVSQNPRHKITKRGQNVTFRCDPISEHNRLYWYRQTLGQGPEFLTYFQNEAQLEKSRLLSDRFSAERPKGSFSTLEIQRTEQGDSAMYLCASSPPSGYEQYFGPGTRLTVT.

The chain is built from TRBV5-4 and TRBJ2-7; 7 bases fit TRBD2. The CDR3 consists of 14 residues. CDR1 is SGHNT and CDR2 is YYREEE in the germline V gene (reference sequence). After removal of 3 bases from V and 2 bases from J, the junction contained 5 bases not matched to a gene. In DNA form, the CDR3 reads TGTGCCAGCAGCTGGGGGGGGAGCGCCTACGAGCAGTACTTC. Its protein is CASSWGGSAYEQYF.

The chain recombines TRBV25-1 with TRBJ1-1, with D maybe TRBD1 (5 bases). Trimming took off 7 bases at V and 4 bases at J, with 25 bases between the two ends. The germline V gene encodes CDR1 MGHDK and CDR2 SYGVNS. The CDR3 is made up of 17 amino acids. CDR3 residues: CASTPSPFGTLGTEAFF. In DNA form, the CDR3 reads TGTGCCAGCACCCCATCCCCCTTCGGGACTCTCGGCACTGAAGCTTTCTTT.

CDR3 sequence: CASRSKQGSITEAFF. The CDR3 DNA sequence: TGTGCCAGCAGATCCAAACAGGGAAGTATCACTGAAGCTTTCTTT. The chain is built from TRBV7-9 and TRBJ1-1; tentative D call: TRBD1 (6 bases). V was clipped by 6 bases and J by 4 bases, with 18 bases between them. The CDR3 is 15 amino acids. Germline V gene sequence: CDR1 SEHNR, CDR2 FQNEAQ (reference sequence).

The chain's CDR3 is CATRDRAIYNSPLHF. The CDR3 region has the DNA TGTGCCACCCGGGACAGGGCGATCTATAATTCACCCCTCCACTTT. The V and J genes are TRBV21-1 and TRBJ1-6; TRBD1 is the table's D call and was not checked against the DNA. TRBV21-1 is deemed a pseudogene. This CDR3 spans 15 amino acids.

The genes are TRBV18 and TRBJ2-1, with D tentatively TRBD2 (6 bases). Per the germline V gene, CDR1 is KGHSH and CDR2 is LQKENI. The V and J ends lost 0 bases and 9 bases respectively, with 15 bases between them. The CDR3 spans 15 residues. The CDR3: CASSPPGGNSGEQFF. CDR3 DNA: TGTGCCAGCTCACCACCCGGCGGGAACAGTGGTGAGCAGTTCTTC.

This chain joins TRBV19 and TRBJ2-4, with a possible D match to TRBD2 (7 bases). The CDR3 is made up of 13 amino acids. V gave up 5 bases and J gave up 6 bases, with 11 bases separating them. Germline V CDR1 and CDR2: LNHDA, SQIVND (reference sequence). CDR3 region: CASSVGGGNIQYF. CDR3 in DNA: TGTGCCAGTAGTGTAGGGGGGGGAAACATTCAGTACTTC.

This chain connects TRBV30 to TRBJ2-5; the match to TRBD1 covers 7 bases. The J segment lost 4 bases and the V segment lost 3 bases, leaving 5 bases of the junction unmatched. Germline CDR1 and CDR2: GTSNPN and SVGIG (reference sequence). CDR3 length: 13 amino acids. CDR3 DNA sequence: TGTGCCTGGAGAAAAGGGGGCAGAGAGACCCAGTACTTC. Protein sequence: CAWRKGGRETQYF.

The CDR3 here is CASSAGTMNSPLHF. CDR3 nucleotides: TGTGCCAGCAGTGCCGGGACAATGAATTCACCCCTCCACTTT. The chain carries TRBV28 and TRBJ1-6, with D perhaps matching TRBD1 (6 bases). CDR3 length: 14 amino acids. V lost 5 bases and J lost 7, with 12 bases in between. Germline V gene sequence: CDR1 MDHEN, CDR2 SYDVKM.

The chain uses TRBV3-1 (or the pseudogene TRBV3-2) and TRBJ1-1, with D unclear. Trimming took off 1 base at V and 5 bases at J, with 5 bases between the two ends. CDR1 is LGHDT and CDR2 is YNNKEL in the germline V gene (reference sequence). The CDR3 totals 12 residues. Written as DNA, the CDR3 is TGTGCCAGCAGCCAAGGGAGGACTGAAGCTTTCTTT. It specifies CASSQGRTEAFF.

The J gene is TRBJ1-1, the V gene TRBV2; 10 positions match TRBD1. J gave up 3 bases and V 10 bases, and 8 bases lay outside the gene matches. CDR3 length equals 14 residues. Germline assignment: CDR1 SNHLY and CDR2 FYNNEI. CDR3 amino acids: CATLTDRGYTEAFF. CDR3 nucleotide sequence: TGTGCCACTTTAACGGACAGGGGGTACACTGAAGCTTTCTTT.

This chain connects TRBV30 to TRBJ2-1; 11 bases map to TRBD2. There are 12 residues in the CDR3. Germline lookup yields CDR1 GTSNPN and CDR2 SVGIG (reference sequence). CDR3 coding DNA: TGTGTCAGTAGCGGGAGGGCCAATGAGCAGTTCTTC. This translates into CVSSGRANEQFF.

CDR3 bases: TGTGCCAGTAGTACCGAGCTGAACACTGAAGCTTTCTTT. This codes for CASSTELNTEAFF. The rearrangement links TRBV19 to TRBJ1-1, with D unresolved. This CDR3 spans 13 amino acids. CDR1 and CDR2 (germline): LNHDA, SQIVND (reference sequence). The V end was cut by 4 bases, the J end by 0 bases, with 6 bases between.

The chain is built from TRBV23-1 and TRBJ2-1; tentatively, D is TRBD2 (6 bases). TRBV23-1 has ORF status, its function being uncertain. Trimming took 3 bases from V and 7 from J, leaving 16 bases between them. The CDR3 runs 15 residues. This CDR3 reads CASSQTSLAGNEQFF. CDR3 DNA: TGCGCCAGCAGTCAGACATCACTAGCAGGAAATGAGCAGTTCTTC.

The V call is TRBV5-4, the J call TRBJ2-1, with 9 bases matching TRBD2. The CDR3 loop spans 18 amino acids. Unmatched junction bases numbered 13, after V lost 0 bases and J lost 6 bases. CDR1 SGHNT and CDR2 YYREEE come from the germline V gene (reference sequence). Here the CDR3 reads CASSLGARLAEALNEQFF. The DNA of the CDR3 is TGTGCCAGCAGCTTGGGGGCTAGACTAGCGGAAGCTCTCAATGAGCAGTTCTTC. Together with reference TRBV5-4 and TRBJ2-1, the CDR3 gives the full variable domain: ETGVTQSPTHLIKTRGQQVTLRCSSQSGHNTVSWYQQALGQGPQFIFQYYREEENGRGNFPPRFSGLQFPNYSSELNVNALELDDSALYLCASSLGARLAEALNEQFFGPGTRLTVL.

The sample holds many counts of this clone. The V call is TRBV4-1, the J call TRBJ2-7; 10 bases match TRBD2. V was clipped by 5 bases and J by 2 bases; unmatched bases: 6. Germline CDR1 is MGHRA and CDR2 is YSYEKL. The CDR3 is made up of 15 amino acids. In DNA form, the CDR3 reads TGCGCCAGCAGCTATGGACTAGCGGTAGCCTACGAGCAGTACTTC. This translates into CASSYGLAVAYEQYF.

This chain connects TRBV30 to TRBJ2-6; D remains ambiguous. This CDR3 has 16 residues. V lost 0 bases, J lost 0 bases, and 9 bases lay in between. The germline CDR1 and CDR2 sequences are GTSNPN and SVGIG (reference sequence). CDR3 in DNA: TGTGCCTGGAGTGTAGTCTACGGCTCTGGGGCCAACGTCCTGACTTTC. Protein: CAWSVVYGSGANVLTF.

The V gene is TRBV18, the J gene TRBJ2-1; the D gene is possibly TRBD1 (6 bases). The ends were cut back, 3 bases at V and 8 bases at J, with 14 bases in the middle. Germline CDR1 KGHSH, CDR2 LQKENI. CDR3 length equals 14 residues. CDR3 in DNA: TGTGCCAGCTCACCTTCGCCCAGGGGCGATGAGCAGTTCTTC. Amino acid sequence: CASSPSPRGDEQFF. Based on the CDR3 plus reference TRBV18 and TRBJ2-1, the full variable domain is NAGVMQNPRHLVRRRGQEARLRCSPMKGHSHVYWYRQLPEEGLKFMVYLQKENIIDESGMPKERFSAEFPKEGPSILRIQQVVRGDSAAYFCASSPSPRGDEQFFGPGTRLTVL.

The chain recombines TRBV10-2 with TRBJ2-7, with 11 bases identical to TRBD2. Per the germline V gene, CDR1 is WSHSY and CDR2 is SAAADI. The length of the CDR3 is 15 residues. J gave up 4 bases and V 5 bases, and 7 bases lay outside the gene matches. The chain's CDR3 is CASSLAGGGVYEQYF. CDR3 sequence (DNA): TGCGCCAGCAGTCTAGCGGGAGGAGGGGTTTACGAGCAGTACTTC.

The genes are TRBV2 and TRBJ1-2; 9 nucleotides line up with TRBD1. The germline V gene has CDR1 SNHLY and CDR2 FYNNEI. The length of the CDR3 is 14 residues. V shed 4 bases, J shed 5 bases, and the junction held 5 bases outside the gene matches. The CDR3 loop reads CASSGDRDVYGYTF. The DNA for the CDR3 is TGTGCCAGCAGTGGGGACAGGGATGTTTATGGCTACACCTTC.

V usage is TRBV30 and J usage is TRBJ1-1, with a tentative D call TRBD1 (5 bases). Per germline, CDR1 GTSNPN and CDR2 SVGIG (reference sequence). V was pared by 0 bases and J by 4 bases, with 12 bases between. This CDR3 comprises 14 residues. CDR3 in amino acids: CAWSVVGGGTEAFF. The CDR3 nucleotides are TGTGCCTGGAGTGTAGTGGGGGGAGGCACTGAAGCTTTCTTT.

This chain links TRBV28 with TRBJ1-2; the match to TRBD1 covers 8 bases. V gave up 7 bases and J gave up 2 bases; unmatched junction bases: 3. Germline CDR1 is MDHEN and CDR2 is SYDVKM. This CDR3 is built from 13 residues. CDR3 in DNA: TGTGCCAGCAACCGACAGGGGAACTATGGCTACACCTTC. It encodes CASNRQGNYGYTF.

The chain employs TRBV27 and TRBJ1-5, with 7 bases matching TRBD1. CDR3 length: 15 amino acids. V was pared by 3 bases and J by 7 bases, with 9 bases of the junction left unmatched. Germline V gene data show CDR1 as MNHEY and CDR2 as SMNVEV (reference sequence). As DNA, the CDR3 is TGTGCCAGCAGTTTCCTAAACAGGGGAGACCAGCCCCAGCATTTT. Translation gives CASSFLNRGDQPQHF.

The V and J genes are TRBV27 and TRBJ1-1, with D uncertain. CDR3 length equals 15 residues. V was trimmed by 4 bases and J by 4 bases, leaving 16 bases between them. Germline values: CDR1 MNHEY, CDR2 SMNVEV (reference sequence). The CDR3 protein is CASSSQTKLSTEAFF. CDR3 DNA sequence: TGTGCCAGCAGTTCACAAACGAAATTATCCACTGAAGCTTTCTTT.